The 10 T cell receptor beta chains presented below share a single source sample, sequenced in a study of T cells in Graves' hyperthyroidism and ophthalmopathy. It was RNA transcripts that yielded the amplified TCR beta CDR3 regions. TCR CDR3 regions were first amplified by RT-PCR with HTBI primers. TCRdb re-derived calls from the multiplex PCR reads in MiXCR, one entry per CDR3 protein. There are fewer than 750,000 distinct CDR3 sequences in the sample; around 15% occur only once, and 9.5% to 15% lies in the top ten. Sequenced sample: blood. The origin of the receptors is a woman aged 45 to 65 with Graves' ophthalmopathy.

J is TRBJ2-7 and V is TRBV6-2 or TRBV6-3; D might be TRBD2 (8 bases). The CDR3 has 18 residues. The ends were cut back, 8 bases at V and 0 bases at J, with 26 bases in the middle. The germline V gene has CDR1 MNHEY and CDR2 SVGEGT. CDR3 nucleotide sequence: TGTGCCAGCCAGCAAATAGGGGGCGGGAGGTCAATCTCCTACGAGCAGTACTTC. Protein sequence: CASQQIGGGRSISYEQYF.

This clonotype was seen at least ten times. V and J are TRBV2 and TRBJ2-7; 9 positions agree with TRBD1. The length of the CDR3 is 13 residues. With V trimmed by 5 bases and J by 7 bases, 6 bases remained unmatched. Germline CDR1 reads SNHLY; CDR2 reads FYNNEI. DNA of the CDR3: TGTGCCAGCAGTATCGGACAGGGGCGGGAGCAGTACTTC. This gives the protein CASSIGQGREQYF.

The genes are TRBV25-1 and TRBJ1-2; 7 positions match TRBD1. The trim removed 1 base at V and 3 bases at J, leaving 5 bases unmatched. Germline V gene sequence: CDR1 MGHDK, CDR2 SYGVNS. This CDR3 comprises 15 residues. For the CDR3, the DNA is TGTGCCAGCAGTGAATTTGGACAGGAATACTATGGCTACACCTTC. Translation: CASSEFGQEYYGYTF.

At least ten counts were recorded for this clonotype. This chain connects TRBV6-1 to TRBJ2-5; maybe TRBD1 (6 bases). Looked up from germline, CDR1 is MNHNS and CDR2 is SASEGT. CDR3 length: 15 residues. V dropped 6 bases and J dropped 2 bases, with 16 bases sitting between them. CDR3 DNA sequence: TGTGCCAGCAGCTTACAGGGAGCTCTTCAAGAGACCCAGTACTTC. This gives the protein CASSLQGALQETQYF.

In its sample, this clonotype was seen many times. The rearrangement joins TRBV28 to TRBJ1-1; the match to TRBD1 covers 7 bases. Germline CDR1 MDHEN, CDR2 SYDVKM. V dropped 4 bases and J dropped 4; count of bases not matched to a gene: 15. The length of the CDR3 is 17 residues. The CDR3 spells CASSSPLMAGGATEAFF. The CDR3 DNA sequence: TGTGCCAGCAGTTCCCCGTTGATGGCAGGGGGGGCCACTGAAGCTTTCTTT.

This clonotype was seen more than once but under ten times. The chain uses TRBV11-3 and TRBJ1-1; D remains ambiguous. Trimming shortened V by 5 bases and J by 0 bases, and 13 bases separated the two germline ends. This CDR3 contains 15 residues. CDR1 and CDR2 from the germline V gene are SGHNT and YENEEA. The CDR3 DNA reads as TGTGCCAGCAGCCCCTCATCATTAATGAACACTGAAGCTTTCTTT. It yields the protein CASSPSSLMNTEAFF.

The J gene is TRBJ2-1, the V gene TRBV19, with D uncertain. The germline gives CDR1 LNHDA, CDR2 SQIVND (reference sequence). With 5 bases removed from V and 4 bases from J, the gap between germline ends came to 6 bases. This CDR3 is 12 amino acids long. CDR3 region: CASSAKYNEQFF. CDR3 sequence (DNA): TGTGCCAGTAGTGCCAAATACAATGAGCAGTTCTTC.

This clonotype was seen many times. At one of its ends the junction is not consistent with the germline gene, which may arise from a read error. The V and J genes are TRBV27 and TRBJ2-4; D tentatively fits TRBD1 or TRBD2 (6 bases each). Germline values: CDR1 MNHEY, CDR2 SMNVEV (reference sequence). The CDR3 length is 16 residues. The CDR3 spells CASSLQGGLARNIQYF. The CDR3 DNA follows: TGTGCCAGCAGTTTACAAGGGGGGTTGGCCAGAAACATTCAGTACTTC.

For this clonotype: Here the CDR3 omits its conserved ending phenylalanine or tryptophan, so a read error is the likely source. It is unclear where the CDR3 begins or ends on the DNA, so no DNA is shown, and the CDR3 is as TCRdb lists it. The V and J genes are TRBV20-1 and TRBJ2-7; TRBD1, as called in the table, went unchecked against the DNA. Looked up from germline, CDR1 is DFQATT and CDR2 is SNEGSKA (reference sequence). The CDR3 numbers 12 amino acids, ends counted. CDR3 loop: CSAKGQGLEQHL.

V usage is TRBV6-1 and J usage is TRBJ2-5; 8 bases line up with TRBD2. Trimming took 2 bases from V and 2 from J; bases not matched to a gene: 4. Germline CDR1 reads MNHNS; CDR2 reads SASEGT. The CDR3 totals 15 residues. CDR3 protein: CASSEWASGQETQYF. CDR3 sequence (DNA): TGTGCCAGCAGTGAATGGGCTAGCGGGCAAGAGACCCAGTACTTC.